The 21 T cell receptor beta chains given below trace back to one sample, sequenced in a study of cytomegalovirus exposure and HLA in healthy donors. The study ran its PCR with 60 Vbeta and 13 Jbeta primers. Assay: immunoSEQ multiplex PCR; the TCRdb copy retains only in-frame clones and omits some. Of 150,000 to 200,000 clones in the sample, roughly 80% were seen once. Material for sequencing was PBMCs. The receptor source for this set is a female donor in good health and CMV-seronegative.

The chain has TRBV5-4 and TRBJ2-4; TRBD1 agrees at 9 bases. Germline V gives CDR1 SGHNT, CDR2 YYREEE (reference sequence). The CDR3 totals 15 residues. V dropped 4 bases and J dropped 6; count of bases not matched to a gene: 8. CDR3: CASSPRQGEGNIQYF. CDR3 nucleotides: TGTGCCAGCAGCCCGAGACAGGGGGAGGGAAACATTCAGTACTTC.

The chain combines TRBV6-6 with TRBJ1-2; unclear D gene. The CDR3 covers 13 residues. Germline V gene sequence: CDR1 MNHNY, CDR2 SVGAGI (reference sequence). V gave up 2 bases and J gave up 3 bases, with 7 bases separating them. DNA of the CDR3: TGTGCCAGCAGTTACGTTCAGGACTATGGCTACACCTTC. This sequence encodes CASSYVQDYGYTF.

The genes are TRBV19 and TRBJ1-5; possible D gene TRBD1, 6 bases. Germline V lookup: CDR1 LNHDA, CDR2 SQIVND (reference sequence). CDR3 length equals 13 residues. Trimming left V 5 bases short and J 5 bases short, with 10 bases between. For the CDR3, the DNA is TGTGCCAGTAGTGCGGACAGAGATCAGCCCCAGCATTTT. This sequence encodes CASSADRDQPQHF.

The chain combines TRBV28 with TRBJ2-7, with D perhaps matching TRBD2 (6 bases). Germline CDR1 is MDHEN and CDR2 is SYDVKM. The CDR3 extends over 14 amino acids. The V and J ends lost 4 bases and 0 bases respectively, with 10 bases between them. CDR3 sequence: CASSWAGSSYEQYF. CDR3 DNA sequence: TGTGCCAGCAGTTGGGCGGGGAGCTCCTACGAGCAGTACTTC.

This clone was seen only once. The J gene is TRBJ2-7, the V gene TRBV11-2; 10 bases map to TRBD1. Trimming took 1 base from V and 1 from J; bases not matched to a gene: 1. Germline V gene data show CDR1 as SGHAT and CDR2 as FQNNGV. This CDR3 contains 15 residues. CDR3 in DNA: TGTGCCAGCAGCTTAGGGGGACAGGGGTCCTACGAGCAGTACTTC. As protein: CASSLGGQGSYEQYF.

The rearrangement uses TRBV10-1 and TRBJ2-3; the match to TRBD1 covers 9 bases. Germline values: CDR1 WNHNN, CDR2 SYGVQD (reference sequence). The ends lost 0 bases at V and 5 bases at J; junction bases unmatched: 6. The CDR3 runs 16 residues. The CDR3 loop reads CASSESTGGRGDTQYF. DNA of the CDR3: TGCGCCAGCAGTGAGTCGACAGGGGGTAGGGGAGATACGCAGTATTTT.

The rearrangement joins TRBV28 to TRBJ2-7; tentative D call: TRBD2 (6 bases). CDR1 is MDHEN and CDR2 is SYDVKM in the germline V gene. The V end lost 0 bases, the J end lost 6 bases, and 6 bases lay between the germline ends. The CDR3 spans 12 residues. DNA of the CDR3: TGTGCCAGCAGTTTATGGGGGGGCGAGCAGTACTTC. Its protein product is CASSLWGGEQYF.

The CDR3 protein is CSGTLGGHGGYTF. The CDR3 nucleotides read TGCAGCGGCACACTCGGGGGGCACGGTGGCTACACCTTC. The chain uses TRBV29-1 and TRBJ1-2; weak D call: TRBD1 (6 bases). V was shortened by 7 bases and J by 7 bases, with 19 bases between the two germline ends. Germline V gene lookup returns CDR1 SQVTM and CDR2 ANQGSEA. The CDR3 contains 13 residues.

The chain combines TRBV15 with TRBJ2-2; TRBD2 might be the D (5 bases). The germline V and J ends were trimmed by 3 bases and 2 bases, with 13 bases remaining between them. CDR3 length equals 16 residues. Germline loops: CDR1 LNHNV, CDR2 YYDKDF (reference sequence). The chain's CDR3 is CATSRARTFNTGELFF. The CDR3, as DNA: TGTGCCACCAGCAGGGCTCGGACTTTTAACACCGGGGAGCTGTTTTTT. The entire variable domain, with the rest obtained from reference TRBV15 and TRBJ2-2, is as follows: DAMVIQNPRYQVTQFGKPVTLSCSQTLNHNVMYWYQQKSSQAPKLLFHYYDKDFNNEADTPDNFQSRRPNTSFCFLDIRSPGLGDTAMYLCATSRARTFNTGELFFGEGSRLTVL.

V usage is TRBV9 and J usage is TRBJ2-1, with 9 bases that match TRBD2. Germline V gene lookup returns CDR1 SGDLS and CDR2 YYNGEE. V dropped 7 bases and J dropped 7; count of bases not matched to a gene: 12. The CDR3 extends over 15 amino acids. CDR3 sequence (DNA): TGTGCCAGCGTAAGGGGGTCTAGCGGGGAAAATGAGCAGTTCTTC. Translating it yields CASVRGSSGENEQFF.

The chain carries TRBV15 and TRBJ2-7; D remains ambiguous. V was cut by 3 bases and J by 2 bases, with 14 bases left in between. CDR1 and CDR2 from the germline V gene are LNHNV and YYDKDF (reference sequence). This CDR3 is 15 amino acids long. CDR3 sequence: CATSRFGRITYEQYF. As DNA, the CDR3 is TGTGCCACCAGCAGGTTTGGCCGTATTACCTACGAGCAGTACTTC.

This clone has more than one count but fewer than ten. The chain is built from TRBV7-2 and TRBJ1-5; D might be TRBD1 (6 bases). Trimming took off 4 bases at V and 7 bases at J, with 11 bases between the two ends. The CDR3 runs to 13 residues. Germline V CDR1 and CDR2: SGHTA, FQGNSA. This CDR3 reads CASSSRGEQPQHF. CDR3 nucleotides: TGTGCCAGCAGCTCCAGGGGAGAGCAGCCCCAGCATTTT.

V is TRBV7-3 and J is TRBJ2-7; 8 nucleotides match TRBD1. The CDR3 has 16 residues. With 2 bases clipped from V and 9 bases from J, the junction kept 15 bases outside the gene matches. The germline V gene has CDR1 SGHTA and CDR2 FQGTGA. CDR3 protein: CASSLLDRGSTAGQYF. In DNA form, the CDR3 reads TGTGCCAGCAGCTTACTAGACAGGGGTAGCACTGCGGGGCAGTACTTC.

This chain connects TRBV7-6 to TRBJ2-1; TRBD1 agrees at 12 bases. V shed 5 bases and J 8 bases; nucleotides not matched to a gene: 7. From germline, CDR1 is SGHVS and CDR2 FNYEAQ. This CDR3 is built from 15 residues. The CDR3 is CASSVPGQGAHEQFF. For the CDR3, the DNA is TGTGCCAGCAGCGTACCGGGACAGGGGGCCCATGAGCAGTTCTTC.

The J gene is TRBJ2-2, the V gene TRBV29-1; 8 nucleotides align to TRBD1. The CDR3 loop spans 13 amino acids. V gave up 7 bases and J gave up 0 bases; unmatched junction bases: 1. Germline assignment: CDR1 SQVTM and CDR2 ANQGSEA. CDR3 region: CSGGQANTGELFF. The CDR3 DNA reads TGCAGCGGGGGACAGGCGAACACCGGGGAGCTGTTTTTT.

The chain carries TRBV2 and TRBJ2-5; 9 nucleotides line up with TRBD1. Germline assignment: CDR1 SNHLY and CDR2 FYNNEI. The V segment lost 4 bases and the J segment 1 base; nucleotides outside the gene matches: 1. The CDR3 contains 14 residues. The CDR3 DNA sequence: TGTGCCAGCAGTGCGGACAGGGGCCAAGAGACCCAGTACTTC. As protein: CASSADRGQETQYF.

This clone was detected a few times. The V call is TRBV7-3, the J call TRBJ2-3; the D gene is possibly TRBD1 (6 bases). Germline CDR1 and CDR2: SGHTA and FQGTGA. The CDR3 is 12 residues long. V lost 6 bases to trimming and J lost 9 bases, with 13 bases between them. The CDR3 coding sequence is TGTGCCAGCAGTCCCATACAGGGAACGCAGTATTTT. It yields the protein CASSPIQGTQYF. Using reference TRBV7-3 and TRBJ2-3 for the parts outside the CDR3, the full variable domain is GAGVSQTPSNKVTEKGKYVELRCDPISGHTALYWYRQSLGQGPEFLIYFQGTGAADDSGLPNDRFFAVRPEGSVSTLKIQRTERGDSAVYLCASSPIQGTQYFGPGTRLTVL.

This clone has only one observation. The chain carries TRBV7-2 and TRBJ2-3; no clear D gene. CDR1 is SGHTA and CDR2 is FQGNSA in the germline V gene. The CDR3 length is 14 residues. The V gene lost 3 bases and the J gene lost 3 bases, with 10 bases spanning the gap. The CDR3 sequence: CASSLRRTTDTQYF. In DNA, the CDR3 is TGTGCCAGCAGCTTGCGGCGAACAACAGATACGCAGTATTTT.

The V call is TRBV9, the J call TRBJ2-2; maybe TRBD1 (5 bases). The V gene's germline CDR1 is SGDLS and CDR2 YYNGEE. The CDR3 contains 16 residues. V lost 3 bases and J lost 4, with 16 bases in between. CDR3: CASSGEGAFVTGELFF. The DNA of the CDR3 is TGTGCCAGCAGCGGGGAAGGGGCTTTTGTCACCGGGGAGCTGTTTTTT. The full variable domain, rest sourced from reference TRBV9 and TRBJ2-2, is DSGVTQTPKHLITATGQRVTLRCSPRSGDLSVYWYQQSLDQGLQFLIQYYNGEERAKGNILERFSAQQFPDLHSELNLSSLELGDSALYFCASSGEGAFVTGELFFGEGSRLTVL.

This chain uses TRBV7-7 with TRBJ2-5, with TRBD1 as a possible D gene (6 bases). Trimming cost V 5 bases and J 4 bases, with 14 bases left between them. Germline values: CDR1 SSHAT, CDR2 FNYEAQ (reference sequence). The CDR3 contains 14 residues. CDR3 sequence reads: CASSRTGLGETQYF. The DNA of the CDR3 is TGTGCCAGCAGCCGAACAGGGTTGGGAGAGACCCAGTACTTC.

CDR3 sequence reads: CASSLAGGGGRGYTF. Written as DNA, the CDR3 is TGTGCCAGCAGCTTAGCTGGCGGGGGGGGAAGGGGCTACACCTTC. V and J are TRBV7-6 and TRBJ1-2; possibly TRBD1 for D (5 bases). Trimming removed 0 bases from V and 8 bases from J, with 16 bases in between. Germline CDR1 reads SGHVS; CDR2 reads FNYEAQ. The CDR3 is 15 residues long.